This TCR beta chain was observed in a study of blood T cell repertoires in COVID-19. About the study: Both acute and convalescent COVID-19 samples were obtained from the United States, Italy and Spain. In each case, the material was cDNA or gDNA derived from T cells, B-cell-depleted T cells, or PBMCs.

Germline CDR1 is MNHEY and CDR2 is SVGAGI. There are 15 residues in the CDR3. The V and J ends lost 3 bases and 0 bases respectively, with 9 bases between them. Seattle patient enrollment occurred during active infection, with longitudinal follow-up thereafter. Per the study methods: For nucleated cells, counts were estimated from reference gene primer amplification. The data were produced by immunoSEQ multiplex PCR, yet TCRdb's version contains in-frame clones alone and is incomplete. Clone size and the V and J calls come from that table; the DNA yielded D and trimming. Counted here are 240,000 or so clones, roughly 79% occurring once; the ten biggest clones make up around 7.5%.

Material: peripheral blood. The rearrangement joins TRBV6-5 to TRBJ1-3; D might be TRBD1 (6 bases). This receptor was taken from a woman of 80 years or more with COVID-19, enrolled during active disease. The CDR3 sequence is CASSYTGISGNTIYF. The CDR3 DNA reads TGTGCCAGCAGTTATACAGGGATCTCTGGAAACACCATATATTTT.